Only a few counts were recorded for the clone carrying this T cell receptor beta chain. Its matching antigen is unknown. Gene names are the mouse ones. The read is 4 residues too short to cover the CDR3 end, so that end is filled in from the germline J gene. This entry comes from a study of CD8+ T cells in alopecia areata. About the research overall: The approximately 7-10-week-old female C3H/HeJ mice were given skin taken from 6-12-month-old C3H/HeJ graft donors that had spontaneous alopecia.

Study observations and caveats: TCR sharing across patients was less clear than in mice, possibly HLA-related. More clonal than normal scalp was lesional scalp, particularly alopecia totalis/universalis. Normal skin contains resident alphabeta T cells, and these are also sequenced in scalp samples.

Germline CDR1 is NSQYPW and CDR2 is LRSPGD (reference sequence). The length of the CDR3 is 13 residues. Trimming took off 4 bases at V and 3 bases at J, with 7 bases between the two ends. Cells that came from pooled cutaneous lymph nodes were sorted using CD4, CD8alpha, NKG2D, NKG2ACE and other markers. RNA extraction was followed by reverse transcription into cDNA, which acted as the sequencing template. The repertoire was sequenced with immunoSEQ multiplex PCR; TCRdb's copy has only in-frame clones and lacks some. The profile covers approximately 300,000 clones, none occurring a single time. The sequenced sample was CD4+ T cells sorted from a lymph node. The chain has TRBV1 and TRBJ2-1; the D gene is possibly TRBD1 (6 bases). This TCR derives from a C3H/HeJ mouse with alopecia areata. Mouse MHC haplotype: H2-k. The CDR3 bases that were read are TGCACCTGCAGTGGGGACATCTATGCT. It translates to CTCSGDIYA. The whole CDR3 sequence is CTCSGDIYAEQFF.